Shown below are 9 T cell receptor beta chains from a single sample sequenced in a study of vaccination and CD4 T cells after COVID-19. These receptors' antigens are unknown. The Oncomine TCR Beta short-read assay was what sequenced the DNA obtained from cultured CD4+ T cells. Via MiXCR, TCRdb re-called the PCR reads, giving one row per CDR3 protein. The sample lists roughly 15,000 distinct CDR3 sequences, roughly 51% occurring once. Treatment: roughly 11-day PBMC culture with coronavirus spike peptide pools or control peptides (ViraFEST assay). Sequenced material: cultured CD4+ T cells from blood, taken after SARS-CoV-2 vaccination. These TCRs come from a human donor with COVID-19.

V gene TRBV27 combines with J gene TRBJ2-6; 10 positions match TRBD2. V was pared by 4 bases and J by 0 bases, with 6 bases of the junction left unmatched. Germline V gene lookup returns CDR1 MNHEY and CDR2 SMNVEV (reference sequence). The CDR3 totals 18 residues. The CDR3 bases are TGTGCCAGCAGTTCTCTAGCGGGGGCCGCCTCTGGGGCCAACGTCCTGACTTTC. This codes for CASSSLAGAASGANVLTF.

This clonotype was counted only a few times. The chain couples TRBV7-6 to TRBJ1-2; tentatively, D is TRBD1 (6 bases). Trimming stripped 5 bases from V and 4 bases from J, with 17 bases between. Germline lookup yields CDR1 SGHVS and CDR2 FNYEAQ. The CDR3 is 15 amino acids. DNA for the CDR3: TGTGCCAGCAGCCCCGCGGGGGCTTCGGGCTATGGCTACACCTTC. Its translation is CASSPAGASGYGYTF.

This chain uses TRBV11-2 with TRBJ2-5; D perhaps matches TRBD2 (5 bases). The CDR3 is 12 amino acids. CDR1 is SGHAT, CDR2 FQNNGV, per germline. V gave up 8 bases and J gave up 5 bases, with 12 bases separating them. CDR3: CASGSTMETQYF. The CDR3 DNA is TGTGCCAGCGGGAGTACCATGGAGACCCAGTACTTC.

The rearrangement links TRBV4-2 to TRBJ2-2; D gene uncertain. Per the germline V gene, CDR1 is LGHNA and CDR2 is YNFKEQ. Trimming shortened V by 0 bases and J by 7 bases, and 18 bases separated the two germline ends. This CDR3 spans 17 amino acids. CDR3 sequence reads: CASSQEGRLLSGGELFF. The CDR3 bases are TGTGCCAGCAGCCAAGAGGGAAGACTCCTTTCCGGCGGGGAGCTGTTTTTT.

The chain recombines TRBV20-1 with TRBJ2-3, with TRBD2 as a possible D gene (6 bases). V lost 3 bases and J 6 bases, leaving 10 bases between the germline ends. This CDR3 has 12 amino acids. Germline CDR1 DFQATT, CDR2 SNEGSKA (reference sequence). The DNA of the CDR3 is TGCAGTGCTAGGTGGGGGGATGATACGCAGTATTTT. Translating it yields CSARWGDDTQYF.

The CDR3 DNA follows: TGTGCCAGCAGCCCAGACTCAGCGGGGGTGAACACCGGGGAGCTGTTTTTT. The encoded protein is CASSPDSAGVNTGELFF. J is TRBJ2-2 and V is TRBV7-3; the match to TRBD2 covers 8 bases. The junction had 9 bases not matched to a gene; V was cut back by 5 bases and J by 1 base. CDR3 length: 17 residues. Germline V lookup: CDR1 SGHTA, CDR2 FQGTGA.

The table lists this clonotype with a few counts. The chain combines TRBV20-1 with TRBJ2-5, with TRBD2 matching 14 bases. V lost 3 bases to trimming and J lost 5 bases; unmatched junction nucleotides: 5. This CDR3 is built from 15 residues. Germline CDR1 is DFQATT and CDR2 is SNEGSKA (reference sequence). CDR3 sequence (DNA): TGCAGTGCTAGGACTAGCGGGGGGGCTTTGGAGACCCAGTACTTC. It translates to CSARTSGGALETQYF.

A few counts support this clonotype. V and J are TRBV10-3 and TRBJ1-5; TRBD1 agrees at 8 bases. V gave up 0 bases and J gave up 8 bases; unmatched junction bases: 9. This CDR3 comprises 16 residues. In germline, CDR1 is ENHRY, CDR2 SYGVKD. This CDR3 is CAISESAGQGLKPQHF. CDR3 nucleotides: TGTGCCATCAGTGAGTCGGCCGGACAGGGCCTTAAGCCCCAGCATTTT.

The rearrangement links TRBV11-2 to TRBJ1-1; D perhaps matches TRBD1 (6 bases). Between the trimmed V and J ends, which lost 6 bases and 1 base, there was a span of 12 bases. The CDR3 runs to 14 residues. Germline CDR1 is SGHAT and CDR2 is FQNNGV. The CDR3 sequence is CASRAGTTNTEAFF. CDR3 bases: TGTGCCAGCAGGGCCGGGACAACGAACACTGAAGCTTTCTTT.